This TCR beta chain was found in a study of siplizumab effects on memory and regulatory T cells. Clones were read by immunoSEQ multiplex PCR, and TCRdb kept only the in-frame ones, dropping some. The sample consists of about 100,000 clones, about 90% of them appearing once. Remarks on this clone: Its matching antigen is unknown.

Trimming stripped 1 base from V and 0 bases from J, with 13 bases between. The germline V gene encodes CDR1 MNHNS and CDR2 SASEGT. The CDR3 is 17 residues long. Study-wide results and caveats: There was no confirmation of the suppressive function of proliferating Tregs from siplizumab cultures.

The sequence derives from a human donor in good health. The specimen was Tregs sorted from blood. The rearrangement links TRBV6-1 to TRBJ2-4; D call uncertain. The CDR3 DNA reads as TGTGCCAGCAGTGAAGGAAACGATCTCTTAGCCAAAAACATTCAGTACTTC. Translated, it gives CASSEGNDLLAKNIQYF.